These T cell receptor beta chains were read from a single sample in a study of cytomegalovirus exposure and HLA in healthy donors. Some clones are missing from TCRdb's copy, which holds only in-frame ones; the method was immunoSEQ multiplex PCR. Found here are about 190,000 clones, 87% of them singletons; the top ten hold 1.1%. The sequenced material came from PBMCs. These receptors all come from a boy younger than 10 in good health and CMV-seronegative. The CDR3 runs from the conserved cysteine through the conserved F or W. A D gene is named only where the DNA matches it firmly. Part of the rows lack a size; the others show once, few, many or a class for expanded clones.

j_call d_call clone_size v_call cdr3_aa cdr3_nt
TRBJ1-6 . . TRBV6-6 CASSPEGVAWVTLHF TGTGCCAGCAGTCCAGAGGGGGTGGCGTGGGTAACCCTCCACTTT
TRBJ1-5 . . TRBV2 CASSDNSNNQPQHF TGTGCCAGCAGTGATAACAGCAACAATCAGCCCCAGCATTTT
TRBJ1-2 . . TRBV7-2 CASSQGLVTDYGYTF TGTGCCAGTAGCCAGGGGTTAGTCACGGACTATGGCTACACCTTC
TRBJ2-1 TRBD2 . TRBV7-8 CASSPRLAGDNEQFF TGTGCCAGCAGCCCTCGCCTGGCGGGAGACAATGAGCAGTTCTTC
TRBJ2-7 . . TRBV5-1 CASSRTRGDGYEQYF TGCGCCAGCAGCCGAACCCGCGGGGACGGCTACGAGCAGTACTTC
TRBJ1-5 . . TRBV4-1 CASSQVRAGQPQHF TGCGCCAGCAGCCAAGTACGGGCGGGTCAGCCCCAGCATTTT
TRBJ2-2 . . TRBV6-1 CASSHAGDTGELFF TGTGCCAGCAGTCATGCCGGGGACACCGGGGAGCTGTTTTTT
TRBJ2-1 TRBD2 . TRBV30 CAWSLAGGYNEQFF TGTGCCTGGAGTCTAGCGGGGGGGTACAATGAGCAGTTCTTC
TRBJ2-1 TRBD2 . TRBV11-2 CASSLISFRREDREGTQFF TGTGCCAGCAGCTTGATATCATTTCGGCGGGAAGACCGGGAGGGAACTCAGTTCTTC
TRBJ1-5 . . TRBV19 CASSPDRGGLNQPQHF TGTGCCAGTAGTCCCGATCGGGGAGGGCTCAATCAGCCCCAGCATTTT
TRBJ2-1 TRBD2 . TRBV14 CASSLTSGGFVEQFF TGTGCCAGCAGCTTGACTAGCGGGGGGTTTGTTGAGCAGTTCTTC
TRBJ2-1 . . TRBV4-1 CASSQDGTPGWNEQFF TGCGCCAGCAGCCAAGATGGGACACCCGGGTGGAATGAGCAGTTCTTC
TRBJ1-3 . few TRBV5-4 CASSPDSSGNTIYF TGTGCCAGCAGCCCGGACAGCTCTGGAAACACCATATATTTT
TRBJ2-6 . . TRBV9 CASSVGRANVLTF TGTGCCAGCAGCGTAGGTAGGGCCAACGTCCTGACTTTC
TRBJ2-7 . . TRBV19 CASSPQSSSYEQYF TGTGCCAGTAGTCCCCAAAGTAGCTCCTACGAGCAGTACTTC
TRBJ2-1 TRBD2 . TRBV30 CAWVGSGRGYNEQFF TGTGCCTGGGTGGGGAGCGGGAGAGGGTACAATGAGCAGTTCTTC
TRBJ2-7 TRBD1 . TRBV27 CASSLFSTGTGAFEQYF TGTGCCAGCAGTTTATTCTCAACCGGGACAGGGGCTTTCGAGCAGTACTTC
TRBJ2-7 . . TRBV7-3 CASSLIQGGEQYF TGTGCCAGCAGCTTAATACAGGGCGGCGAGCAGTACTTC